These 18 T cell receptor beta chains share one sample of origin, sequenced in a study of blood T cells in healthy people across ages. Using a J-beta primer mix together with a sample-barcoded 5' primer, a second PCR was run for roughly 6 to 12 cycles. MiXCR, applied by TCRdb to the 5' RACE reads, yields one record per CDR3 protein. The table records approximately 1,100,000 distinct CDR3 sequences, 40% to 45% of them present only once. The sequencing input was blood. These TCRs come from an older woman in good health.

This clonotype was found a few times. This chain uses TRBV20-1 with TRBJ2-7, with TRBD2 matching over 11 bases. The CDR3 totals 18 residues. With 0 bases clipped from V and 4 bases from J, the junction kept 14 bases outside the gene matches. Germline V gene sequence: CDR1 DFQATT, CDR2 SNEGSKA (reference sequence). As DNA, the CDR3 is TGCAGTGCTAGAGACAGGACTAGCGGGTACAAATTATGGTACGAGCAGTACTTC. Its translation is CSARDRTSGYKLWYEQYF.

The chain joins TRBV20-1 to TRBJ2-7; D unclear. Trimming left V 0 bases short and J 12 bases short, with 15 bases between. In germline, CDR1 is DFQATT, CDR2 SNEGSKA (reference sequence). CDR3 length: 12 amino acids. The CDR3 spells CSARDSGRPSYF. CDR3 bases: TGCAGTGCTAGAGATTCCGGCAGACCTTCGTACTTC.

This clonotype showed up just a few times. The junction does not match germline at one end; this may be a read error. This chain links TRBV12-3 or TRBV12-4 with TRBJ1-2; D is unclear. CDR3 length equals 12 residues. The CDR3 region has the DNA TGTGCCAGCAGCTTAGGGAGGGCTGGCTACACCTTC. As protein: CASSLGRAGYTF.

The chain carries TRBV12-3 or TRBV12-4 and TRBJ2-1; 8 positions match TRBD2. Unmatched junction bases numbered 11, after V lost 5 bases and J lost 2 bases. The CDR3 is 17 amino acids. This CDR3 reads CASSPNLAGRAYNEQFF. DNA of the CDR3: TGTGCCAGCAGTCCAAACCTAGCGGGTAGAGCCTACAATGAGCAGTTCTTC.

In its sample, this clonotype was seen a few times. The chain recombines TRBV4-2 with TRBJ1-2; D might be TRBD1 (5 bases). The CDR3 is 14 residues long. V lost 1 base and J lost 13, with 19 bases in between. The V gene's germline CDR1 is LGHNA and CDR2 YNFKEQ. The CDR3 reads CASSQAPGGGVGTF. CDR3 nucleotides: TGTGCCAGCAGCCAAGCCCCCGGGGGAGGGGTTGGCACCTTC.

This clonotype has a single count. The chain carries TRBV25-1 and TRBJ2-3; TRBD2 is a possible D gene (5 bases). The CDR3 is 16 residues long. V was clipped by 3 bases and J by 2 bases, with 15 bases between them. CDR1 and CDR2 from the germline V gene are MGHDK and SYGVNS. The CDR3 DNA reads as TGTGCCAGCAGTGACGATCAGCGGAGTTTCACAGATACGCAGTATTTT. Its translation is CASSDDQRSFTDTQYF.

V is TRBV27 and J is TRBJ1-5; 9 nucleotides line up with TRBD1. The CDR3 has 19 amino acids. In germline, CDR1 is MNHEY, CDR2 SMNVEV (reference sequence). V lost 5 bases to trimming and J lost 2 bases; unmatched junction nucleotides: 16. The CDR3 loop reads CASSPPPGTGRMGNQPQHF. CDR3 nucleotide sequence: TGTGCCAGCAGTCCGCCGCCCGGGACAGGGCGGATGGGCAATCAGCCCCAGCATTTT.

The table lists this clonotype with many counts. The J gene is TRBJ1-2, the V gene TRBV27; unclear D gene. This CDR3 comprises 14 residues. The V gene's germline CDR1 is MNHEY and CDR2 SMNVEV (reference sequence). Trimming cost V 2 bases and J 2 bases, with 9 bases left between them. This chain's CDR3 is CASSLKGGNYGYTF. The CDR3 nucleotides are TGTGCCAGCAGTTTAAAGGGCGGAAACTATGGCTACACCTTC.

The chain recombines TRBV29-1 with TRBJ2-7, with a weak D call TRBD2 (6 bases). The germline V and J ends were trimmed by 7 bases and 1 base, with 32 bases remaining between them. This CDR3 spans 19 amino acids. Looked up from germline, CDR1 is SQVTM and CDR2 is ANQGSEA. CDR3 amino acids: CSGGERGPPVKSGSYEQYF. For the CDR3, the DNA is TGCAGCGGCGGGGAGAGGGGACCCCCCGTTAAATCAGGATCCTACGAGCAGTACTTC.

The table lists this clonotype with a few counts. The chain recombines TRBV7-2 with TRBJ2-4, with 10 positions matching TRBD1. The DNA end is a closer match to TRBJ2-7, so the J assignment may be wrong. CDR3 length: 18 residues. In germline, CDR1 is SGHTA, CDR2 FQGNSA. In DNA, the CDR3 is TGTGCCAGCAGCTTAGCGAGGAGGGTCCGGGACAGGGGATACGAGCAGTACTTC. It encodes CASSLARRVRDRGYEQYF.

CDR3 nucleotide sequence: TGTGCCATCAGTTGGGACCAAAGAGATACGCAGTATTTT. It codes for CAISWDQRDTQYF. This chain joins TRBV10-3 and TRBJ2-3; D could derive from TRBD1 or TRBD2 (5 bases each). This CDR3 contains 13 residues. V was trimmed by 5 bases and J by 5 bases, leaving 11 bases between them. Germline V CDR1 and CDR2: ENHRY, SYGVKD.

V and J are TRBV18 and TRBJ2-3, with no clear D. The CDR3 covers 15 residues. In germline, CDR1 is KGHSH, CDR2 LQKENI. V dropped 3 bases and J dropped 2 bases, with 12 bases sitting between them. CDR3 nucleotides: TGTGCCAGCTCACCCAGTCTAGGGAACACAGATACGCAGTATTTT. It specifies CASSPSLGNTDTQYF.

This chain links TRBV28 with TRBJ2-4, with TRBD1 identical over 7 bases. The J call may not be correct, given that the DNA end is closer to TRBJ2-7. The CDR3 covers 14 residues. CDR1 and CDR2 (germline): MDHEN, SYDVKM. Here the CDR3 DNA reads TGTGCCAGCAGTTTCGAGGGACAGCTCTACGAGCAGTACTTC. As protein: CASSFEGQLYEQYF.

This clonotype has more than one count but fewer than ten. V gene TRBV9 combines with J gene TRBJ2-6; 7 positions match TRBD2. Germline V lookup: CDR1 SGDLS, CDR2 YYNGEE. The CDR3 has 16 amino acids. V shed 4 bases, J shed 2 bases, and the junction held 6 bases outside the gene matches. The CDR3 nucleotides are TGTGCCAGCAGCCCACCAGGGAGGGCTGGGGCCAACGTCCTGACTTTC. Its protein is CASSPPGRAGANVLTF.

This clonotype turned up a few times. The gene calls are TRBV7-3 and TRBJ2-1, with D possibly matching TRBD2 (5 bases). CDR1 and CDR2 (germline): SGHTA, FQGTGA. CDR3 size: 13 residues. V was trimmed by 5 bases and J by 10 bases, leaving 15 bases between them. DNA for the CDR3: TGTGCCAGCAGCCCCCCAGAACCGGGGGAGCAGTTCTTC. Protein sequence: CASSPPEPGEQFF.

This clonotype came up once. V and J are TRBV18 and TRBJ2-7; 9 bases match TRBD1. This CDR3 has 14 residues. Germline V gene data show CDR1 as KGHSH and CDR2 as LQKENI. Trimming removed 6 bases from V and 2 bases from J; junction bases left unmatched: 5. This chain's CDR3 is CASSYNRGPYEQYF. The CDR3 DNA follows: TGTGCCAGCTCGTACAACAGGGGGCCCTACGAGCAGTACTTC.

This clonotype turned up a few times. The rearrangement joins TRBV12-3 or TRBV12-4 to TRBJ2-5; TRBD2 agrees at 13 bases. The V and J ends lost 3 bases and 5 bases, in that order; junction bases with no gene match: 9. CDR3 length: 17 residues. This CDR3 reads CASSFGLAGALLETQYF. The CDR3, as DNA: TGTGCCAGCAGTTTCGGACTAGCGGGAGCCCTGTTGGAGACCCAGTACTTC.

CDR3: CSVYRSGRIGEQFF. The CDR3 DNA reads as TGCAGCGTTTACCGTAGCGGGAGGATAGGTGAGCAGTTCTTC. The chain carries TRBV29-1 and TRBJ2-1; TRBD2 matches 10 bases. The V and J ends lost 5 bases and 9 bases, in that order; junction bases with no gene match: 10. Germline V gene sequence: CDR1 SQVTM, CDR2 ANQGSEA. The CDR3 consists of 14 residues.